This T cell receptor beta chain was documented in a study of blood T cell repertoires in COVID-19. As for the study in general: Spain, Italy and the United States supplied samples that represented acute and convalescent COVID-19. The cDNA or gDNA used as material had been derived from T cells, B-cell-depleted T cells, or PBMCs.

The germline V gene encodes CDR1 LGHNA and CDR2 YNFKEQ. CDR3 length equals 16 residues. The trim removed 4 bases at V and 3 bases at J, leaving 7 bases unmatched. Original handling: Reference gene primer amplification gave estimated nucleated cell counts. Data came from immunoSEQ multiplex PCR; TCRdb stores just in-frame clones and leaves some out. V, J and clone size reflect that table, while D and trimming were determined from the DNA. There are about 25,000 clones in the sample; roughly 85% occur only once, and 22% lies in the top ten. The V call is TRBV4-2, the J call TRBJ2-1; 9 positions match TRBD1. The sample was peripheral blood. The TCR was taken from a man between 65 and 79 years old in a cohort sampled during active COVID-19. CDR3 DNA sequence: TGTGCCAGCAGCCCATTACGGGGACAGGGCTACAATGAGCAGTTCTTC. Encoded protein: CASSPLRGQGYNEQFF.